Following are 19 T cell receptor beta chains from one sample sequenced in a study of T cell responses to AZD1222 COVID-19 vaccine. Data came from immunoSEQ multiplex PCR; TCRdb stores just in-frame clones and leaves some out. The sample lists over 150,000 clones; 90% to 95% were seen once. Sequencing was performed on peripheral blood, taken 28 days after the second dose of the MenACWY control vaccine. The receptors come from an adult who received the MenACWY meningococcal vaccine as a control.

The chain carries TRBV5-5 and TRBJ2-5; TRBD2 is a possible D gene (6 bases). The V end lost 0 bases, the J end lost 0 bases, and 12 bases lay between the germline ends. The CDR3 is 16 residues long. Germline V gene sequence: CDR1 SGHKS, CDR2 YYEKEE (reference sequence). The CDR3 loop is CASSLAGGLDQETQYF. The CDR3 nucleotides read TGTGCCAGCAGCTTGGCCGGAGGGCTTGACCAAGAGACCCAGTACTTC.

The genes are TRBV30 and TRBJ1-1, with 10 bases matching TRBD1. The V gene's germline CDR1 is GTSNPN and CDR2 SVGIG (reference sequence). V dropped 8 bases and J dropped 3; count of bases not matched to a gene: 6. The CDR3 has 13 amino acids. CDR3 bases: TGTGCCGGGGACAGGGGATGGTACACTGAAGCTTTCTTT. This gives the protein CAGDRGWYTEAFF.

The chain carries TRBV30 and TRBJ2-3, with 8 bases matching TRBD2. V shed 7 bases, J shed 3 bases, and the junction held 6 bases outside the gene matches. Germline V lookup: CDR1 GTSNPN, CDR2 SVGIG (reference sequence). This CDR3 has 13 residues. CDR3 loop: CAFSGLVTDTQYF. The CDR3 nucleotides are TGTGCCTTTTCGGGACTAGTAACAGATACGCAGTATTTT.

The rearrangement links TRBV4-1 to TRBJ1-5; D is unresolved. The CDR3 totals 17 residues. V shed 0 bases and J shed 0 bases, with 12 bases lying between them. CDR1 MGHRA and CDR2 YSYEKL come from the germline V gene. CDR3 amino acids: CASSQEPLPYSNQPQHF. DNA of the CDR3: TGCGCCAGCAGCCAAGAGCCCTTACCTTATAGCAATCAGCCCCAGCATTTT.

The chain couples TRBV28 to TRBJ2-7, with 9 bases lining up with TRBD1. In germline, CDR1 is MDHEN, CDR2 SYDVKM. V dropped 4 bases and J dropped 4; count of bases not matched to a gene: 8. The CDR3 is 15 residues long. The CDR3 loop reads CASSSPGQGPYEQYF. DNA for the CDR3: TGTGCCAGCAGTTCTCCGGGACAGGGACCTTACGAGCAGTACTTC.

The chain is built from TRBV6-1 and TRBJ2-3; 8 bases are a match to TRBD2. CDR3 size: 16 residues. V was pared by 3 bases and J by 2 bases, with 7 bases of the junction left unmatched. Per germline, CDR1 MNHNS and CDR2 SASEGT. The CDR3 loop is CASSEISGATTDTQYF. The CDR3 DNA sequence: TGTGCCAGCAGTGAGATTAGCGGGGCGACCACAGATACGCAGTATTTT.

The chain recombines TRBV7-2 with TRBJ2-5; D is undetermined. V was cut by 2 bases and J by 10 bases, with 14 bases left in between. The CDR3 covers 13 residues. CDR1 is SGHTA, CDR2 FQGNSA, per germline. This CDR3 reads CASSLTAVVGQYF. The CDR3 DNA reads as TGTGCCAGCAGCTTAACGGCAGTCGTAGGCCAGTACTTC.

The rearrangement links TRBV10-1 to TRBJ2-2; 11 nucleotides align to TRBD2. Germline V gene data show CDR1 as WNHNN and CDR2 as SYGVQD (reference sequence). V lost 4 bases, J lost 5 bases, and 3 bases stayed unmatched. The CDR3 is 15 residues long. The CDR3 nucleotides read TGCGCCAGCAGTGCAACTAGCGGGGGAACCGGGGAGCTGTTTTTT. Residues: CASSATSGGTGELFF.

This sequence joins TRBV20-1 and TRBJ1-2, with D uncertain. This CDR3 has 11 amino acids. Per germline, CDR1 DFQATT and CDR2 SNEGSKA (reference sequence). Trimming removed 0 bases at V and 6 bases at J, with 5 bases between. In DNA, the CDR3 is TGCAGTGCTAGAGATCAGGATGGCTACACCTTC. Amino acid sequence: CSARDQDGYTF.

A single count supports this clone. This chain links TRBV27 with TRBJ1-5; no clear D gene. Germline V gene data show CDR1 as MNHEY and CDR2 as SMNVEV (reference sequence). This CDR3 has 13 amino acids. Trimming took 6 bases from V and 3 from J, leaving 9 bases between them. DNA for the CDR3: TGTGCCAGCAGACGGGATTTCAATCAGCCCCAGCATTTT. Its translation: CASRRDFNQPQHF.

The chain combines TRBV3-1 (or the pseudogene TRBV3-2) with TRBJ1-1; no definite D call. Germline V gene sequence: CDR1 LGHDT, CDR2 YNNKEL (reference sequence). This CDR3 spans 13 amino acids. Trimming removed 5 bases at V and 6 bases at J, with 13 bases between. The CDR3: CASSKAPRAEAFF. In DNA form, the CDR3 reads TGTGCCAGCAGCAAGGCCCCTCGGGCTGAAGCTTTCTTT.

This clone is a singleton in its sample. The chain employs TRBV25-1 and TRBJ1-2, with a tentative D call TRBD1 (6 bases). Germline loops: CDR1 MGHDK, CDR2 SYGVNS. This CDR3 spans 15 amino acids. V was shortened by 1 base and J by 8 bases, with 17 bases between the two germline ends. CDR3 region: CASSELRGGAEGYTF. The CDR3 bases are TGTGCCAGCAGTGAATTGCGGGGGGGGGCTGAAGGCTACACCTTC.

A remark on this clone: Germline is not matched at one junction end, which may reflect a read error. The chain is built from TRBV9 and TRBJ1-1, with D uncertain. Germline V gene sequence: CDR1 SGDLS, CDR2 YYNGEE. The CDR3 sequence is 14 residues long. CDR3 region: CASNVEGRGTEAFF. The CDR3 nucleotides are TGTGCCAGCAACGTAGAAGGGCGAGGAACTGAAGCTTTCTTT. The whole variable domain, filled in from reference TRBV9 and TRBJ1-1, reads DSGVTQTPKHLITATGQRVTLRCSPRSGDLSVYWYQQSLDQGLQFLIQYYNGEERAKGNILERFSAQQFPDLHSELNLSSLELGDSALYFCASNVEGRGTEAFFGQGTRLTVV.

J is TRBJ2-7 and V is TRBV30; D gene ambiguous. Per germline, CDR1 GTSNPN and CDR2 SVGIG (reference sequence). V shed 0 bases and J shed 6 bases, with 9 bases lying between them. The CDR3 runs to 12 residues. In DNA, the CDR3 is TGTGCCTGGAGTGTATCCGCCCCCGAGCAGTACTTC. This sequence encodes CAWSVSAPEQYF. Together with reference TRBV30 and TRBJ2-7, the CDR3 gives the full variable domain: SQTIHQWPATLVQPVGSPLSLECTVEGTSNPNLYWYRQAAGRGLQLLFYSVGIGQISSEVPQNLSASRPQDRQFILSSKKLLLSDSGFYLCAWSVSAPEQYFGPGTRLTVT.

The V call is TRBV6-2 or TRBV6-3, the J call TRBJ2-1; maybe TRBD2 (6 bases). V lost 4 bases to trimming and J lost 4 bases, with 14 bases between them. The germline gives CDR1 MNHEY, CDR2 SVGEGT. This CDR3 contains 15 residues. This CDR3 reads CASSSGGGLYNEQFF. For the CDR3, the DNA is TGTGCCAGCAGTTCCGGGGGTGGCCTTTACAATGAGCAGTTCTTC.

In DNA, the CDR3 is TGTGCCAGCAGCCCCTCGACTTGGACAGGTTATAATTCACCCCTCCACTTT. Amino acid sequence: CASSPSTWTGYNSPLHF. This chain joins TRBV7-9 and TRBJ1-6; 7 positions agree with TRBD1. The V and J ends lost 5 bases and 4 bases, in that order; junction bases with no gene match: 11. The CDR3 extends over 17 amino acids. Germline CDR1 is SEHNR and CDR2 is FQNEAQ (reference sequence).

The chain recombines TRBV15 with TRBJ1-6; maybe TRBD1 (6 bases). V was pared by 1 base and J by 7 bases, with 11 bases between. This CDR3 is built from 15 residues. Germline assignment: CDR1 LNHNV and CDR2 YYDKDF (reference sequence). CDR3 residues: CATSRGQVNNSPLHF. The CDR3 DNA follows: TGTGCCACCAGCAGAGGACAGGTGAACAATTCACCCCTCCACTTT.

The chain has TRBV28 and TRBJ1-5; D not certain. V was shortened by 5 bases and J by 0 bases, with 11 bases between the two germline ends. There are 15 residues in the CDR3. Germline lookup yields CDR1 MDHEN and CDR2 SYDVKM. CDR3 DNA sequence: TGTGCCAGCAGTCCCGGCGGAGATAGCAATCAGCCCCAGCATTTT. Translation: CASSPGGDSNQPQHF.

The rearrangement uses TRBV7-3 and TRBJ1-6; D is perhaps TRBD1 (6 bases). The germline V and J ends were trimmed by 5 bases and 9 bases, with 17 bases remaining between them. The CDR3 is made up of 15 amino acids. CDR1 and CDR2 from the germline V gene are SGHTA and FQGTGA. CDR3 sequence reads: CASSPDGQSSSPLHF. CDR3 DNA: TGTGCCAGCAGCCCAGACGGACAGTCAAGTTCACCCCTCCACTTT.